These T cell receptor beta chains were read from a single sample in a study of blood T cell repertoires in COVID-19. Sequencing was performed with immunoSEQ multiplex PCR; in TCRdb, only in-frame clones are kept and a portion is missing. The sample lists some 390,000 clones; 85% to 90% were seen once. Material: PBMCs or T cells enriched from blood (not recorded which). The receptor set was obtained from a man under 40 who had recovered from COVID-19. The conserved cysteine and the conserved F or W are not part of the CDR3 here.

j_call | v_call | cdr3_aa
TRBJ2-2 | TRBV7-6 | ASSLALTGVTTGELF
TRBJ1-2 | TRBV4-1 | ASSQAGGRSGYT
TRBJ2-3 | TRBV9 | ASSMIAGGSTDTQY
TRBJ2-7 | TRBV21-1 | ASSKGEGEQY
TRBJ1-1 | TRBV18 | ASSPPASTEAF
TRBJ2-7 | TRBV20-1 | SASFPREQY
TRBJ2-3 | TRBV3-1/TRBV3-2 | ASSQEKTNTQY
TRBJ1-1 | TRBV27 | ASSLRHPVAEAF
TRBJ2-2 | TRBV24-1 | ATSDLPRQGETGELF
TRBJ1-4 | TRBV7-8 | ASSSPRTDQQLYEKLF
TRBJ1-2 | TRBV5-4 | ASSLGTGTVYGYT
TRBJ2-1 | TRBV12-5 | ASGLGRLAGVRNEQF
TRBJ2-3 | TRBV9 | ASSVFRDYTDTQY
TRBJ2-5 | TRBV10-2 | ASSEPVKGAGGLVETQY
TRBJ2-2 | TRBV18 | ASSPPGRDTGELF
TRBJ1-2 | TRBV10-1 | ASSVALDYGYT
TRBJ1-1 | TRBV28 | ASSLGGGTEAF
TRBJ2-1 | TRBV10-3 | AIGLAGVKSYNEQF
TRBJ1-2 | TRBV29-1 | SVTTAALDYGYT
TRBJ1-1 | TRBV10-3 | AISERLNTEAF
TRBJ2-3 | TRBV6-5 | ASKEVSGTDTQY
TRBJ2-3 | TRBV19 | ASSIDSGGPTDTQY
TRBJ1-1 | TRBV7-2 | ASSLFASRTEAF
TRBJ1-2 | TRBV9 | ASSVEPTGNYGYT
TRBJ1-1 | TRBV5-6 | ASIRGAGPEAF
TRBJ2-7 | TRBV5-4 | ASSQPGQVYEQY
TRBJ2-5 | TRBV28 | ASSLAPIGVTQY
TRBJ1-3 | TRBV10-3 | AISVGVGNTIY
TRBJ1-1 | TRBV6-5 | ASTSSQSTRGAF
TRBJ1-6 | TRBV10-3 | AISLDRHNSPLH
TRBJ1-1 | TRBV14 | ASSQVGDRGFIEAF
TRBJ2-2 | TRBV19 | ASKGGTANTGELF
TRBJ1-2 | TRBV28 | ASTYRRTGGRGYT
TRBJ1-5 | TRBV3-1/TRBV3-2 | ASSQLDQPQH
TRBJ1-2 | TRBV2 | ASSEQALYGYT
TRBJ2-7 | TRBV30 | AWRLSYEQY
TRBJ2-7 | TRBV2 | ASSETGQPPYEQY
TRBJ2-7 | TRBV5-1 | ASSPRGSKEQY
TRBJ2-2 | TRBV10-3 | AISEDSRTGELF
TRBJ2-2 | TRBV18 | ASSPFWTTNTGELF
TRBJ1-5 | TRBV5-1 | ASSSGQDDQPQH
TRBJ2-2 | TRBV19 | ASTAQQGAGELF
TRBJ2-2 | TRBV4-2 | ASSQDAGGTGELF
TRBJ2-1 | TRBV7-9 | ASSSLGTGGREQF
TRBJ2-3 | TRBV6-1 | ASSEWGQAPDTQY
TRBJ2-7 | TRBV28 | ASSLAGTGGSYEQY
TRBJ2-2 | TRBV5-8 | ASSTTLNTGELF
TRBJ1-5 | TRBV7-9 | ASSLFPGNQPQH
TRBJ2-3 | TRBV10-1 | AIPGGYTDTQY
TRBJ2-3 | TRBV5-8 | ASSLAPFSGRGTDTQY
TRBJ2-3 | TRBV27 | ASSFVSSTDTQY
TRBJ1-2 | TRBV11-2 | ASSLDLDSYGYT
TRBJ2-7 | TRBV2 | ASRRQTDYEQY
TRBJ1-2 | TRBV28 | ASSPAGPVEGYT
TRBJ2-5 | TRBV9 | ASSRASEIQETQY
TRBJ2-6 | TRBV18 | ASSPRPGGDSGANVLT
TRBJ1-1 | TRBV2 | ASSESAGTGNTEAF